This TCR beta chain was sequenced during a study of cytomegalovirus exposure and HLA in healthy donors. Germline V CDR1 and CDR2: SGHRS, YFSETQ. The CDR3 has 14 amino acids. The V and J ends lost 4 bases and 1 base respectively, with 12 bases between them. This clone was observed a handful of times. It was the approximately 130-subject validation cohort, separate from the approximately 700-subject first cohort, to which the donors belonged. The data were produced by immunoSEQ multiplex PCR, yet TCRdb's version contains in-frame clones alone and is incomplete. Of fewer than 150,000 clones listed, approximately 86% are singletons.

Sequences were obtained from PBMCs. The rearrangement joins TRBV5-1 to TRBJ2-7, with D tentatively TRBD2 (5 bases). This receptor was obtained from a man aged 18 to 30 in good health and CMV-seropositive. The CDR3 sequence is CASSLRRNSYEQYF. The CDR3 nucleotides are TGCGCCAGCAGCCTCCGGAGGAATTCCTACGAGCAGTACTTC. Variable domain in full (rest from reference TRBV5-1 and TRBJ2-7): KAGVTQTPRYLIKTRGQQVTLSCSPISGHRSVSWYQQTPGQGLQFLFEYFSETQRNKGNFPGRFSGRQFSNSRSEMNVSTLELGDSALYLCASSLRRNSYEQYFGPGTRLTVT.